This is a list of T cell receptor beta chains from one sample in a study of identical twins. TCRdb called the 5' RACE reads again in MiXCR, with one record for every CDR3 protein. The table shows 460,000 or so distinct CDR3 sequences, with 14% occurring only once. Another study also made use of these data, one on yellow fever vaccine responses in identical twins.

Source material: CD4+ T cells sorted from blood. All receptors derive from a woman aged 18-29 years in good health. Each CDR3 is given with its conserved first and last residue. D genes are given only for firm matches. Size is omitted from some rows. Given values are once, few, many or a class for expanded clones.

v_gene,j_gene,d_gene,abundance,CDR3aa
TRBV11-2,TRBJ2-1,.,.,CASADLGGVGGSYNEQFF
TRBV20-1,TRBJ2-3,TRBD2,.,CSASGRVGDTQYF
TRBV16,TRBJ2-5,.,few,CASTTFHRGGETQYF
TRBV28,TRBJ2-7,.,.,CASRSQGISPYEQYF
TRBV7-9,TRBJ2-5,TRBD1,.,CASSSGQGVRETQYF
TRBV5-1,TRBJ1-2,.,.,CASSRTMLYGYTF
TRBV3-1,TRBJ2-5,.,few,CASSQFDSGLKETQYF
TRBV20-1,TRBJ1-6,.,few,CSARDMRGNDNSPLHF
TRBV7-9,TRBJ1-5,.,few,CASSLKAGQPQHF
TRBV12-3/TRBV12-4,TRBJ2-1,TRBD1,.,CASSQPGQYYNEQFF
TRBV6-1,TRBJ1-3,.,.,CASSKTQGPPGNTIYF
TRBV6-2/TRBV6-3,TRBJ2-3,TRBD2,few,CASSYWREAPPDTQYF
TRBV29-1,TRBJ2-7,.,many,CSVEDKDSSSEQYF
TRBV27,TRBJ2-3,.,.,CAIRTDVTQYF
TRBV28,TRBJ2-3,TRBD2,many,CASTTGTSGTDTQYF
TRBV6-1,TRBJ2-5,.,few,CASSFNYPQYF
TRBV7-9,TRBJ2-7,.,.,CASSLGQFYEQYF
TRBV18,TRBJ2-5,TRBD1,many,CASSPILRDRGETQYF
TRBV16,TRBJ2-5,.,.,CASGVLETQYF
TRBV29-1,TRBJ2-3,.,.,CSAPTISDTQYF